This entry concerns a single T cell receptor beta chain. It has no known antigen specificity. Library preparation was by the immunoSEQ multiplex PCR assay. For the multiplex PCR, a mixture combining 60 forward primers for TCR Vbeta segments and 13 reverse primers for TCR Jbeta segments was used. Amplification of the CDR3 region of rearranged TCR beta genes was performed with a multiplex PCR assay on genomic DNA. On the Illumina HiSeq System, the amplified TCR beta libraries were sequenced as 87-base-pair reads. The study's own analysis went as follows. Across the roughly 670 repertoires, a later analysis counted 60 million to 90 million unique TCR beta chains, roughly 11 million of which were shared by at least two donors. Raw reads were error-corrected and collapsed into unique sequences with a nearest-neighbor algorithm that merged closely related sequences to remove PCR and sequencing errors. To assign V, D and J gene segments, CDR3 sequences were aligned to IMGT reference sequences. For a sequence to be retained, a match of at least six nucleotides was required to both a V gene segment and a J gene segment. A rearrangement was called productive if the CDR3 had no stop codons and remained in frame with V and J, and every other rearrangement was called non-productive. CDR3 was defined according to IMGT convention as the region running from the second conserved V-encoded cysteine to the conserved J-encoded phenylalanine. Sequences without an unambiguous match to a single V gene segment were excluded from the earlier analysis of over 500 of the donors. An earlier analysis of approximately 590 of the donors called V segments functional above 56.7% productive rearrangements and segregating when the between-donor standard deviation exceeded 5%. A statistical classification framework was developed to diagnose cytomegalovirus status using the catalog of TCR beta chain sequences. In a later analysis, TCR nucleotide sequences were compared against IMGT/GENE-DB human TR gene sequences so that V and J genes could be assigned. A later analysis assigned CDR3 sequences and most-parsimonious VDJ recombination scenarios with the TCRdist pipeline. In a later analysis, each TCR beta chain was defined by its CDR3 amino acid sequence together with its V-gene family, and reads without a unique V-gene family were excluded. To address suspected cross-contamination and a sequencing artifact, a later analysis removed 450 to 700 highly shared, low-generation-probability nucleotide sequences. A later analysis calculated a clonal expansion index for each public chain from normalized within-repertoire ranks of inferred template counts. A later analysis computed generation probabilities with a VDJ recombination model fitted to out-of-frame rearrangements, and checked the results against IGoR. In a later analysis, hypergeometric tests were used to score TCR-TCR, TCR-HLA and TCR-CMV co-occurrence, with a repertoire-size bias correction applied to TCR pairs. False discovery rates were estimated in a later analysis by permuting HLA or CMV assignments 20 times. A later analysis grouped co-occurring TCRs with DBSCAN, adding TCRdist sequence similarity when clustering within HLA-allele-positive subsets. Co-occurrence clustering excluded repertoires with fewer than 30,000 or more than 120,000 public chains, plus five with anomalous nucleotide sharing. In its TCRdb copy, this immuneACCESS table keeps in-frame sequences only and misses some clones. Where compared with another copy, unresolved V genes explain less than half of these, and the others have no known cause. V, J and clone size are taken as reported in that table, and D and trimming were inferred from the DNA itself. The sample has 150,000 or so clones on record. Around 1.5% of the sample lies in the top ten.

The cohort comprised fewer than 700 healthy bone marrow donors. At the time of sampling, every cohort member was nominally healthy, though immune exposures that went unrecorded were likely present. The donor was CMV seronegative and was included in the group of a few hundred seronegative cohort members. Every donor gave a peripheral blood sample, and the peripheral blood mononuclear cells from that sample were used for TCR beta sequencing. Genomic DNA was extracted from the blood cell samples with the Qiagen DNeasy Blood Extraction Kit. The germline V and J ends show losses of 5 bases and 7 bases respectively, and no gene match explains 17 bases of the junction. The CDR3 runs 18 amino acids, cysteine and phenylalanine included. Only CDR3 DNA remains: 54 bases, in frame from the first base. CDR1 and CDR2 (LNHDA, SQIVND) derive from the germline V gene (reference sequence). This record comes from a study of cytomegalovirus exposure and HLA in healthy donors (dated by TCRdb to about 2017). At the level of the whole study: An earlier analysis of some 550 of the donors reported roughly 270 Gb of sequence data and roughly 100 million unique TCR beta sequences from some 180 million T cells. Roughly 300 gigabases of sequencing data and tens of millions of unique TCR sequences were included in an early release covering around 600 HLA-typed donors. The genetic ancestry cluster associated with self-reported Caucasian donors included 81% of the approximately 430 genotyped donors. The study aimed to test whether cataloging public T cell receptors could reveal signatures of past pathogen exposure. The study profiled the T cell repertoires of hundreds of subjects by immunosequencing and related them to cytomegalovirus serostatus. Along with the approximately 700-subject first cohort, a separate validation cohort of around 120 different subjects was used. To predict cytomegalovirus infection status, the study brought together high-throughput TCR immunosequencing, statistical association of individual TCRs with disease status, and machine learning. A later analysis re-analyzed previously published TCR beta repertoires from roughly 690 donors and added high-resolution HLA genotyping to study TCR occurrence patterns. In the later analysis, no new phenotypic data were used to find candidate immune exposures; instead, reliance was placed on TCR beta sequences and their occurrence across donors. To decide whether each TCR beta V gene segment behaved as functional or pseudogenic, an earlier analysis of approximately 600 of the donors relied on high-throughput TCR beta sequencing. Donor age, sex, ethnicity and CMV serostatus were collected together with the repertoire data. Genome-wide SNP genotypes for about 65% of the roughly 670 donors were used in a later genetic analysis, which treated that subset as a discovery cohort. Every discovery cohort repertoire had been produced on one sequencing platform. HLA typing covered class I and class II loci at four-digit resolution. The number of donors typed differed by locus, with about 629-630 for A, B, C, DRB1 and DQB1, about 500 for DQA1, 600 to 610 for DPA1, and about 450 for DPB1. A handful of DR-DQ haplotypes were handled as single units for association and clustering because linkage in the cohort was strong. Among roughly 400 genotyped donors of the cohort, an average of roughly 230,000 unique TCR beta nucleotide sequences was sequenced per donor, of which approximately 19% were non-productive. Beyond this particular receptor, the publication reports: In vitro tests confirmed that a few of the cytomegalovirus-associated TCR beta chains recognize cytomegalovirus antigens. Cytomegalovirus status was reported to be diagnosed by the classifier with high specificity and sensitivity in both the original and validation cohorts. A further reported finding was that TCR beta sequences accurately predicted the HLA-A and HLA-B alleles for most subjects in the first cohort. Because the 87-base-pair reads could not distinguish some IMGT-functional V segments, including TRBV6-2 and TRBV6-3, those segments were excluded. Because HLA typing was unavailable for some donors at each locus, only the typed subset was used in association tests. A group of highly shared sequence variants was considered likely to be a technical artifact of the sequencing pipeline. In a later analysis, TCR association rates were found to vary across HLA loci, with the most associated TCRs seen for DRB1 alleles and the fewest for HLA-C alleles. Some 15 rarely observed V segments, including chromosome 9 orphons, were excluded from the earlier analysis of just under 600 of the donors because counts were too low. Correlated functional status among segregating V segments might reflect linkage disequilibrium, but an unknown experimental factor could not be ruled out. The study gave a list of roughly 150 TCR beta chains associated with cytomegalovirus. Several of the top co-occurrence clusters appeared to be linked to parvovirus B19, influenza, CMV and Epstein-Barr virus, according to a later analysis. A later genetic analysis associated a missense DCLRE1C variant with V-gene and J-gene trimming of TCR beta chains, and an independent cohort replicated the association. For the cohort, immune exposure information was limited to CMV serostatus. In this cohort, only TCR beta chains were sequenced, and detectable features were limited by the absence of alpha or paired-chain data. The presence/absence analyses assumed that sequencing depth was roughly uniform across donors, and that assumption may not be true. Specific HLA alleles were associated with 16,951 TCR beta sequences at a false discovery rate of 0.05 in a later analysis. Most TCR sequences were seen in very few donors, while some public TCRs were found in many individuals. In a later analysis, most CMV-associated TCR beta chains were found to appear HLA-restricted, with HLA associations seemingly driven largely by CMV exposure. Compared with equally common non-associated chains, HLA-associated TCR beta chains in a later analysis were more clonally expanded and had lower generation probabilities. Compared with the roughly 720-donor mean, donors in an Asian-associated ancestry cluster had fewer N-insertions in productive TCRs, according to a later genetic analysis. It was suggested by the authors that the approach could potentially be generalized to other disease states and immunological phenotypes. Assigning TCR associations to individual alleles was difficult when HLA alleles, especially DR and DQ, strongly co-occurred. An earlier analysis of approximately 500 of the donors showed that most TCR beta V segments appeared in productive rearrangements either about 87% or about 30% of the time, which broadly matched IMGT annotations.

This chain is built from TRBV19 and TRBJ1-5; the central 10 bases match TRBD1. The material sequenced was PBMCs. The TCR was taken from a woman aged 50 to 60 in good health and CMV-seronegative. The sequence in DNA is TGTGCCAGTAGTTTCAATTGGGGGACAGGGGAATTCGGGCAGCCCCAGCATTTT. It encodes CASSFNWGTGEFGQPQHF.